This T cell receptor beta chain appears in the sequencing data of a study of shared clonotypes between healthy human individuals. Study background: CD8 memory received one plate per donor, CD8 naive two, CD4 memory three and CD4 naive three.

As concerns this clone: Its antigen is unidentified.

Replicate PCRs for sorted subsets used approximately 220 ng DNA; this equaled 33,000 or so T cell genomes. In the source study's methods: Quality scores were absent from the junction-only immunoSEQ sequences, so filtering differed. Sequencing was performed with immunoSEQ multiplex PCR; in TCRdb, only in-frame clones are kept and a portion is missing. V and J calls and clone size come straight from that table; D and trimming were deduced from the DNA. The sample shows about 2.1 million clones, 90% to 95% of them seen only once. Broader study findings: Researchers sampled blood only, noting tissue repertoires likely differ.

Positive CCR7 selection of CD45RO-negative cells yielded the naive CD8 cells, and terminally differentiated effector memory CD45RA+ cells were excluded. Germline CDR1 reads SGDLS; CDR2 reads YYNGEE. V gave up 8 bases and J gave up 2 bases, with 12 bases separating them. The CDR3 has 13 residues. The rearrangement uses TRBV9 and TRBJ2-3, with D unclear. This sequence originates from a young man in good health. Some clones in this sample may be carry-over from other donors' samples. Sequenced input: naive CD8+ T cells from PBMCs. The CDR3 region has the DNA TGTGCCAGTGGATTAGCCGTCACAGATACGCAGTATTTT. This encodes CASGLAVTDTQYF.